Sequencing of this T cell receptor (beta chain) was carried out in a study of T cell repertoires in cytomegalovirus infection. Across the study: Selection of CMV epitopes for the study included recently identified HLA-C-restricted and well-studied HLA-B-restricted ones. Indications of both CMV infection and matching HLA type were provided by public TCR beta signatures. Overall study results and limits: In two of eight donors, the top clonotype was HLA-C-restricted CMV-specific. Public TCR beta family frequency separated CMV-and-HLA carriers, including in an independent cohort.

TCRdb re-called the reads through MiXCR, storing one row per CDR3 protein. The sample lists 700,000 to 900,000 distinct CDR3 sequences, almost 30% occurring once. This CDR3 is built from 18 residues. V dropped 5 bases and J dropped 0; count of bases not matched to a gene: 8. Many counts were recorded for this clonotype. Its antigen remains unidentified. This specimen consisted of cultured CD8+ T cells from PBMCs, obtained from culture after CMV antigen stimulation. The sequence came from a human donor in good health (CMV status not recorded). Some clones in this sample may be carry-over from other donors' samples. The chain couples TRBV12-3 or TRBV12-4 to TRBJ2-3; 13 nucleotides align to TRBD2. CDR3 in amino acids: CASSPRLAGGLSTDTQYF. CDR3 bases: TGTGCCAGCAGTCCCCGACTAGCGGGGGGCCTAAGCACAGATACGCAGTATTTT.